This TCR beta chain stems from a study of cytomegalovirus exposure and HLA in healthy donors. CDR3 size: 16 residues. Looked up from germline, CDR1 is SEHNR and CDR2 is FQNEAQ (reference sequence). Trimming shortened V by 1 base and J by 7 bases, and 19 bases separated the two germline ends. With 60 Vbeta and 13 Jbeta primers, the PCR was carried out. Measured with immunoSEQ multiplex PCR; TCRdb has only the in-frame clones, and not every one. The listing contains 100,000 to 150,000 clones. The clonotype originates from a man aged 35 to 55 in good health and CMV-seronegative. The chain joins TRBV7-9 to TRBJ1-2; no clear D. The sample was PBMCs. The CDR3 DNA is TGTGCCAGCAGCTTAGAGTATTCCTCCGGAGGGTTTGGCTACACCTTC. The encoded protein is CASSLEYSSGGFGYTF.